The clone carrying this T cell receptor (beta chain) was detected a few times. V shed 6 bases and J 1 base; nucleotides not matched to a gene: 7. This CDR3 contains 15 residues. The germline V gene has CDR1 MNHNS and CDR2 SASEGT. Method: immunoSEQ multiplex PCR; TCRdb's copy keeps in-frame clones and lacks some. This sample yields about 180,000 clones, of which 85% to 90% are seen a single time; roughly 1.4% belongs to the top ten. The data were taken from a study of cytomegalovirus exposure and HLA in healthy donors. The receptor's source is a woman aged 25 to 39 in good health and CMV-seronegative. The sequenced sample was PBMCs. The V gene is TRBV6-1, the J gene TRBJ1-1; TRBD1 matches 8 bases. Here the CDR3 reads CASRPHGTGNTEAFF. Here the CDR3 DNA reads TGTGCCAGCAGACCCCATGGGACAGGGAACACTGAAGCTTTCTTT.